The text below deals with one T cell receptor (beta chain). In the original workflow: Scientists estimated how many nucleated cells there were by amplifying reference gene primers. Here immunoSEQ multiplex PCR was the method, and the copy in TCRdb shows in-frame clones only, minus some. The V and J calls and clone size come from that table; D and trimming were worked out from the DNA. Altogether tens of thousands of clones are present, roughly 76% being singletons, with the ten largest covering under 5.5%. These data come from a study of blood T cell repertoires in COVID-19. Study at large: Acute and convalescent COVID-19 samples came from the United States, Italy and Spain. T cells, B-cell-depleted T cells, or PBMCs provided the cDNA or gDNA that served as material.

The CDR3 totals 16 residues. The germline gives CDR1 SGHDN, CDR2 FVKESK. With V trimmed by 3 bases and J by 6 bases, 6 bases remained unmatched. While infection was still active, Seattle patients were enrolled and then followed longitudinally. This clonotype was sampled from a man aged 80 or over with COVID-19, enrolled during active disease. Sequencing input: peripheral blood. The V call is TRBV14, the J call TRBJ2-3, with 13 positions matching TRBD2. DNA of the CDR3: TGTGCCAGCAGCCACTGGACTAGCGGGAGATTTGATACGCAGTATTTT. Translation gives CASSHWTSGRFDTQYF.